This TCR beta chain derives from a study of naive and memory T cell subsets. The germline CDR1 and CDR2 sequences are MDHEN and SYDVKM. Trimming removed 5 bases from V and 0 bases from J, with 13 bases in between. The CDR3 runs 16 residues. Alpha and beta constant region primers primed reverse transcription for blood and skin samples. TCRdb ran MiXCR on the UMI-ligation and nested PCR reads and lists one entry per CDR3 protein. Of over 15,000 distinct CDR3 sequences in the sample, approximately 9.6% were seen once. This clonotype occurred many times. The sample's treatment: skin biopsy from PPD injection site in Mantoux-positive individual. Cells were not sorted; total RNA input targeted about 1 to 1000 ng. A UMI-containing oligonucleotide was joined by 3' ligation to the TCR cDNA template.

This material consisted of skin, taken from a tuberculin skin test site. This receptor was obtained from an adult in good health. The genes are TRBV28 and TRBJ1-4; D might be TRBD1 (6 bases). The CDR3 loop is CASSPTGHATNEKLFF. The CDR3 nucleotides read TGTGCCAGCAGTCCGACAGGTCATGCAACTAATGAAAAACTGTTTTTT.